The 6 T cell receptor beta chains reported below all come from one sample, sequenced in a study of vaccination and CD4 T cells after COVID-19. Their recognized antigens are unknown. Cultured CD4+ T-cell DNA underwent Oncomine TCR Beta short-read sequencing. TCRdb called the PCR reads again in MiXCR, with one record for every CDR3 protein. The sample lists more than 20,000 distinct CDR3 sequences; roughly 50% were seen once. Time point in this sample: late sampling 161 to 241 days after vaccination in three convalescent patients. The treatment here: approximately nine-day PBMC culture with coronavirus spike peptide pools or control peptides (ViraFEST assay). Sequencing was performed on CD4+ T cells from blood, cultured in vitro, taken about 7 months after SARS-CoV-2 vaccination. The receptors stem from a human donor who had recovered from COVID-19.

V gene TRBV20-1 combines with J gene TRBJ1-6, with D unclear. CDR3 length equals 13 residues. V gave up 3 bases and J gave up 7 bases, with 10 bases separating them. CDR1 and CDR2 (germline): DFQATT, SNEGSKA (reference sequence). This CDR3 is CSARSFGNSPLHF. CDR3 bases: TGCAGTGCTAGGAGCTTTGGAAATTCACCCCTCCACTTT.

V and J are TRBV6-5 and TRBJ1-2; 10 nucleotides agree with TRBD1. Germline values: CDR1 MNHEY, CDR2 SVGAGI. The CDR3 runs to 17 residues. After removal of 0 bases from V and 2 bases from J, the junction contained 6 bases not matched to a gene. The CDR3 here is CASSYSRTGGSNYGYTF. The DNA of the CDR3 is TGTGCCAGCAGTTACTCCAGGACAGGGGGTAGCAACTATGGCTACACCTTC.

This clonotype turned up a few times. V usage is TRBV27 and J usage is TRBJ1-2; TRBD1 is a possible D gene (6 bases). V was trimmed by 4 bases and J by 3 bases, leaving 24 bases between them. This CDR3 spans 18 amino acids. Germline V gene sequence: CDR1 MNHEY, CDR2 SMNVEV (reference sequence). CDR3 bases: TGTGCCAGCAGTTCATATACGGGGCGACAGGCCGAATACTATGGCTACACCTTC. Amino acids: CASSSYTGRQAEYYGYTF.

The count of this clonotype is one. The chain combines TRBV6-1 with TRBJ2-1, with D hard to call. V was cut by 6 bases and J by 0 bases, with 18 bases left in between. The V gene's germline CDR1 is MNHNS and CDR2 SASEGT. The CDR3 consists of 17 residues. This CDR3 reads CASRGQGPALSYNEQFF. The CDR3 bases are TGTGCCAGCAGAGGGCAAGGGCCAGCTCTCTCCTACAATGAGCAGTTCTTC.

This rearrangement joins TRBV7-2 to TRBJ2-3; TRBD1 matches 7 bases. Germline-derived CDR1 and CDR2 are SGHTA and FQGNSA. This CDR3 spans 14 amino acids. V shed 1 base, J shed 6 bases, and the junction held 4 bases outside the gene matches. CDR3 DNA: TGTGCCAGCAGCTTAGGAGGGGGCCGGGATACGCAGTATTTT. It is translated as CASSLGGGRDTQYF.

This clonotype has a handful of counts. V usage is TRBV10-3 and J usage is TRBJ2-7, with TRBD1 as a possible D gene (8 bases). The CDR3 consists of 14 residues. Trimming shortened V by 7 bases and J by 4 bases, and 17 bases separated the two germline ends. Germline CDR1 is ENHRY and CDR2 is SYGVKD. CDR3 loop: CAIKSDREGYEQYF. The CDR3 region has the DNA TGTGCCATCAAGTCGGACAGGGAGGGATACGAGCAGTACTTC.